One and the same sample provided the 9 T cell receptor beta chains below, sequenced in a study of blood T cell repertoires in COVID-19. Here immunoSEQ multiplex PCR was the method, and the copy in TCRdb shows in-frame clones only, minus some. The table has some 170,000 clones, 87% seen once. Material: PBMCs or T cells enriched from blood (not recorded which). The receptors were gathered from a human donor with acute COVID-19. The donor label of this sample is uncertain.

The DNA of the CDR3 is TGCGCCAGCAGTGGCACGCGGAAGCGGGGAAGTACAGATACGCAGTATTTT. Protein sequence: CASSGTRKRGSTDTQYF. The gene calls are TRBV10-1 and TRBJ2-3; 7 nucleotides match TRBD2. The CDR3 loop spans 17 amino acids. Losses at the gene ends were 4 bases for V and 3 bases for J; bases not matched to a gene: 13. Germline V lookup: CDR1 WNHNN, CDR2 SYGVQD (reference sequence).

This chain links TRBV19 with TRBJ1-5, with D perhaps matching TRBD1 (5 bases). The CDR3 length is 15 residues. Deletions cut 2 bases from V and 7 bases from J, with 15 bases between. The germline V gene encodes CDR1 LNHDA and CDR2 SQIVND (reference sequence). CDR3 nucleotide sequence: TGTGCCAGTAGTATAACGCAGGGTAGAGGACAGCCCCAGCATTTT. Amino acids: CASSITQGRGQPQHF.

The chain carries TRBV3-1 (or the pseudogene TRBV3-2) and TRBJ1-1; 7 nucleotides align to TRBD1. This CDR3 region has 14 residues. Trimming took 4 bases from V and 1 from J; bases not matched to a gene: 3. Germline loops: CDR1 LGHDT, CDR2 YNNKEL (reference sequence). The CDR3, as DNA: TGTGCCAGCAGCCGACAGGGTGCGAACACTGAAGCTTTCTTT. This sequence encodes CASSRQGANTEAFF.

This chain joins TRBV6-5 and TRBJ2-6; D call uncertain. In germline, CDR1 is MNHEY, CDR2 SVGAGI. CDR3 size: 14 residues. Trimming removed 8 bases at V and 0 bases at J, with 8 bases between. CDR3 amino acids: CASQRLSGANVLTF. The CDR3 nucleotides read TGTGCCAGCCAGAGACTCTCTGGGGCCAACGTCCTGACTTTC.

The chain is built from TRBV24-1 and TRBJ2-7, with TRBD1 matching over 7 bases. The length of the CDR3 is 16 residues. The ends lost 2 bases at V and 2 bases at J; junction bases unmatched: 8. Germline values: CDR1 KGHDR, CDR2 SFDVKD. The CDR3 here is CATSDSGQERTYEQYF. The CDR3 DNA is TGTGCCACCAGTGATTCCGGACAGGAAAGAACCTACGAGCAGTACTTC.

This clone was counted once. The chain is built from TRBV4-2 and TRBJ2-3; TRBD2 might be the D (6 bases). This CDR3 spans 15 amino acids. Germline V gene sequence: CDR1 LGHNA, CDR2 YNFKEQ. The V gene lost 8 bases and the J gene lost 6 bases, with 21 bases spanning the gap. CDR3 residues: CASGPGLRRGDTQYF. CDR3 DNA: TGTGCCAGCGGTCCGGGACTCCGAAGAGGGGATACGCAGTATTTT.

V gene TRBV9 combines with J gene TRBJ1-5, with D possibly matching TRBD1 (6 bases). Germline V gives CDR1 SGDLS, CDR2 YYNGEE. With 0 bases removed from V and 4 bases from J, the gap between germline ends came to 8 bases. The CDR3 sequence is 14 residues long. The CDR3 region is CASSVEGGNQPQHF. The CDR3 DNA is TGTGCCAGCAGCGTAGAAGGGGGTAATCAGCCCCAGCATTTT.

The CDR3, as DNA: TGTGCCTGGAGAACCGGGTGGTCTGGAAACACCATATATTTT. This gives the protein CAWRTGWSGNTIYF. This chain links TRBV30 with TRBJ1-3; no reliable D call. CDR3 size: 14 residues. Germline V lookup: CDR1 GTSNPN, CDR2 SVGIG (reference sequence). V lost 3 bases and J lost 1, with 10 bases in between.

There are a few counts of this clone. This sequence joins TRBV7-3 and TRBJ1-2, with a tentative D call TRBD1 (6 bases). The germline CDR1 and CDR2 sequences are SGHTA and FQGTGA. The CDR3 has 14 amino acids. Trimming cost V 4 bases and J 7 bases, with 16 bases left between them. Here the CDR3 reads CASSSVEGVVGYTF. CDR3 coding DNA: TGTGCCAGCAGCTCCGTTGAGGGGGTAGTTGGCTACACCTTC. Variable domain in full (rest from reference TRBV7-3 and TRBJ1-2): GAGVSQTPSNKVTEKGKYVELRCDPISGHTALYWYRQSLGQGPEFLIYFQGTGAADDSGLPNDRFFAVRPEGSVSTLKIQRTERGDSAVYLCASSSVEGVVGYTFGSGTRLTVV.